Only one count was recorded for the clone carrying this T cell receptor beta chain. What it binds is not known. The sample comes from a study of cytomegalovirus exposure and HLA in healthy donors. Between the trimmed V and J ends, which lost 7 bases and 1 base, there was a span of 12 bases. The CDR3 is 13 amino acids. CDR1 is SGDLS, CDR2 YYNGEE, per germline. Study-level findings and limits: Roughly uniform depth of sequencing across donors was assumed in presence/absence analyses.

Amplification used 60 Vbeta primers and 13 Jbeta primers. Profiling relied on immunoSEQ multiplex PCR, and the TCRdb table lists in-frame clones only, not all of them. The sample carries about 180,000 clones, approximately 81% recorded once. The source of this sequence is a female donor in good health and CMV-seronegative. Sequenced input: PBMCs. The V gene is TRBV9, the J gene TRBJ2-7; no clear D. The CDR3 sequence: CASGPLESYEQYF. CDR3 in DNA: TGTGCCAGCGGGCCACTCGAATCCTACGAGCAGTACTTC.